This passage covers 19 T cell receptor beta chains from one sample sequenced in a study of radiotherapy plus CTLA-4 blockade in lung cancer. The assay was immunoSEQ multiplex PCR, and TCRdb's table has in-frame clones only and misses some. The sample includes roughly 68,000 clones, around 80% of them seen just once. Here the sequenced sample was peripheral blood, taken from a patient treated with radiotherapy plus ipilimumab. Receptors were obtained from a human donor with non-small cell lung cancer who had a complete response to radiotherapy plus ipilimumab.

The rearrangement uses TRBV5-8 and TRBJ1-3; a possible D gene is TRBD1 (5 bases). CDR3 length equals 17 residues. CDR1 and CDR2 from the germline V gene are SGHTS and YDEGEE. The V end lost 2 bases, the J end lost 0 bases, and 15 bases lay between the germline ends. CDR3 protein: CASSLRGVGSSGNTIYF. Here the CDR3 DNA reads TGTGCCAGCAGCTTACGAGGGGTCGGAAGCTCTGGAAACACCATATATTTT.

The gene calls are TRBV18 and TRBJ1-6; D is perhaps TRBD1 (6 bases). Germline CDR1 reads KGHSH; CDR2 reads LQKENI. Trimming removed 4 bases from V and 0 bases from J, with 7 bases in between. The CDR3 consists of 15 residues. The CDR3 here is CASSQDSSYNSPLHF. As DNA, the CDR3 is TGTGCCAGCTCACAGGACAGCTCCTATAATTCACCCCTCCACTTT.

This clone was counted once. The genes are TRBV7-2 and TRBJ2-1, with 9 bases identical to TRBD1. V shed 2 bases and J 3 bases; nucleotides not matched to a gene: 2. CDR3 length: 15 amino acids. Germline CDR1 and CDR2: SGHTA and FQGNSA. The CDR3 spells CASSLRDRDYNEQFF. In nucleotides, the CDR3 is TGTGCCAGCAGCTTAAGGGACAGGGACTACAATGAGCAGTTCTTC.

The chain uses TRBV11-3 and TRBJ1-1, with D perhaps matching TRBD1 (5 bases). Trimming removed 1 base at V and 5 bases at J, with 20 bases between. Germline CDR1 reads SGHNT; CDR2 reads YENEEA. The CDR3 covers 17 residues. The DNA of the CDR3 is TGTGCCAGCAGCTTAGGAGCCAGACTTGGGGGATTAACTGAAGCTTTCTTT. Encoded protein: CASSLGARLGGLTEAFF.

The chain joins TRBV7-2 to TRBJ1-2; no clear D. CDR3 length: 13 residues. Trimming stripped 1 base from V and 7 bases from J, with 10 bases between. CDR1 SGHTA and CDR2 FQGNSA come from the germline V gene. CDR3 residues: CASSLEGFGGYTF. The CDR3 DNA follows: TGTGCCAGCAGCTTAGAAGGGTTCGGTGGCTACACCTTC.

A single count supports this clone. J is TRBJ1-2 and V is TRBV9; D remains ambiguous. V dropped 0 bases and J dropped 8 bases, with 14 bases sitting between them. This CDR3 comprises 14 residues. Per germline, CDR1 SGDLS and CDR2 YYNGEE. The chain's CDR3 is CASSVGWTPLGYTF. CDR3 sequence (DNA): TGTGCCAGCAGCGTAGGGTGGACCCCGCTCGGCTACACCTTC.

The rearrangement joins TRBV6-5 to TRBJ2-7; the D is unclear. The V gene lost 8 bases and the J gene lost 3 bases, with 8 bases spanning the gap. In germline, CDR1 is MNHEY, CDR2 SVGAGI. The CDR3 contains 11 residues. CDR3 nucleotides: TGTGCCAGCGGAACTGTCTACGAGCAGTACTTC. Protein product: CASGTVYEQYF.

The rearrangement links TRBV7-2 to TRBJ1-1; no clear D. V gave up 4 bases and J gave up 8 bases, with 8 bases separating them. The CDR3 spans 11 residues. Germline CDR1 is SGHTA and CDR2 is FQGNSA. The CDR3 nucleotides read TGTGCCAGCAGCTCCAGATCCGAAGCTTTCTTT. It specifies CASSSRSEAFF.

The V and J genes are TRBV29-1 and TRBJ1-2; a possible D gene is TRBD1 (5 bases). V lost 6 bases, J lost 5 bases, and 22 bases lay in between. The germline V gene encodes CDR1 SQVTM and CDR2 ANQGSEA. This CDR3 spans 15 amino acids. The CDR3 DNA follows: TGCAGCGTCGCTACGGCCGGGGGAAAATGGTATGGCTACACCTTC. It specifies CSVATAGGKWYGYTF. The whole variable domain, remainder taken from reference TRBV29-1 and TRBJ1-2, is SAVISQKPSRDICQRGTSLTIQCQVDSQVTMMFWYRQQPGQSLTLIATANQGSEATYESGFVIDKFPISRPNLTFSTLTVSNMSPEDSSIYLCSVATAGGKWYGYTFGSGTRLTVV.

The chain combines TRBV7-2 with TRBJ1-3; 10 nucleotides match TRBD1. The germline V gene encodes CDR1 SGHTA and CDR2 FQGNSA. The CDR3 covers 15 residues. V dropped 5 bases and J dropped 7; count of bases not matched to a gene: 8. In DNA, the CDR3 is TGTGCCAGCAGCACGGACAGGGGGAAGGGGAACACCATATATTTT. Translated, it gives CASSTDRGKGNTIYF.

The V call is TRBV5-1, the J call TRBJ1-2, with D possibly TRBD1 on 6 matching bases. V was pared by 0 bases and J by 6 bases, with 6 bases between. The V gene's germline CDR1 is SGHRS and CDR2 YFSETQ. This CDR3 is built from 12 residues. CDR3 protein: CASSLDRDGYTF. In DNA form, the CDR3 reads TGCGCCAGCAGCTTGGACAGGGATGGCTACACCTTC.

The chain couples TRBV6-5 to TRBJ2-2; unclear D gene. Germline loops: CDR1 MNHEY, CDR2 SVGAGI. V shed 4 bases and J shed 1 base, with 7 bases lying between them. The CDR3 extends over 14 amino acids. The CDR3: CASSFRRNTGELFF. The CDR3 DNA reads TGTGCCAGCAGTTTCAGGAGGAACACCGGGGAGCTGTTTTTT.

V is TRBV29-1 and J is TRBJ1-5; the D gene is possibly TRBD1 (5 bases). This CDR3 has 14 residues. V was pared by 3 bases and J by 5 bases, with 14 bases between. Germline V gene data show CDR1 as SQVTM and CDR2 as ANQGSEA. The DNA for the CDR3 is TGCAGCGTTGAGGGTCCAGGGTCCGATCAGCCCCAGCATTTT. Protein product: CSVEGPGSDQPQHF.

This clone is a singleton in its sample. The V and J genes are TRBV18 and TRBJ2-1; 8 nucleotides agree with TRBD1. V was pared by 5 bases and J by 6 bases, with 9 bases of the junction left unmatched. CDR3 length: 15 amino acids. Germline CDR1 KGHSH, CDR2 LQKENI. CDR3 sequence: CASSSGQGYFNEQFF. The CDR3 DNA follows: TGTGCCAGCTCATCCGGACAGGGCTATTTCAATGAGCAGTTCTTC.

The CDR3 sequence: CAISEISATNYGYTF. As DNA, the CDR3 is TGTGCCATCAGTGAGATTTCAGCTACTAACTATGGCTACACCTTC. The V and J genes are TRBV10-3 and TRBJ1-2, with D uncertain. Germline V lookup: CDR1 ENHRY, CDR2 SYGVKD. V was pared by 2 bases and J by 0 bases, with 10 bases between. The CDR3 contains 15 residues.

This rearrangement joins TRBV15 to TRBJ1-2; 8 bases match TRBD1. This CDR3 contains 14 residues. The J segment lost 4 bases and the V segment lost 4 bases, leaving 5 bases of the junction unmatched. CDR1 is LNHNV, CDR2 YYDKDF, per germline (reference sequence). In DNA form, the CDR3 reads TGTGCCACCAGCACCGACAGGGGCGCCTATGGCTACACCTTC. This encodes CATSTDRGAYGYTF.

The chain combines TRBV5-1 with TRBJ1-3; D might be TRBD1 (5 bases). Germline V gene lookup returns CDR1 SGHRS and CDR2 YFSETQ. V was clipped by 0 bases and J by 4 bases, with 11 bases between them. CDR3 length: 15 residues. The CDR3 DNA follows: TGCGCCAGCAGCTTGGCCGGGGCGGTAGGAAACACCATATATTTT. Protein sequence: CASSLAGAVGNTIYF.

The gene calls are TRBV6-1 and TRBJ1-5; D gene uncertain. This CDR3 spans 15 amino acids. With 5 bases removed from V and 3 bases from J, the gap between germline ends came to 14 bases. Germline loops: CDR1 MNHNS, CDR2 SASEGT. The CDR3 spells CASSRGGDVNQPQHF. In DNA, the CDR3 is TGTGCCAGCAGTCGGGGAGGCGACGTCAATCAGCCCCAGCATTTT.

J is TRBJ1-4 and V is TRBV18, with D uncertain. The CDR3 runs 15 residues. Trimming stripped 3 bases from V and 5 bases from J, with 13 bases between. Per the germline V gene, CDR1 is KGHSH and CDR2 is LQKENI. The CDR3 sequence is CASSPRPGGNEKLFF. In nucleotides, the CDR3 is TGTGCCAGCTCACCCCGGCCTGGCGGGAATGAAAAACTGTTTTTT.